These 29 T cell receptor beta chains were all obtained from the same sample, sequenced in a study of blood T cell repertoires in COVID-19. Here immunoSEQ multiplex PCR was the method, and the copy in TCRdb shows in-frame clones only, minus some. The repertoire holds roughly 68,000 clones, with more than 85% as singletons. Sequenced: peripheral blood. The receptors come from a man between 35 and 55 years old with COVID-19, enrolled during active disease.

The chain has TRBV10-3 and TRBJ1-1, with D perhaps matching TRBD1 (6 bases). Trimming took 3 bases from V and 1 from J, leaving 15 bases between them. CDR3 length equals 16 residues. The germline gives CDR1 ENHRY, CDR2 SYGVKD. CDR3 loop: CAISDRDTTGNTEAFF. For the CDR3, the DNA is TGTGCCATCAGTGACCGGGACACTACGGGGAACACTGAAGCTTTCTTT.

J is TRBJ2-3 and V is TRBV3-1 (or the pseudogene TRBV3-2), with 8 bases that match TRBD2. This CDR3 spans 17 amino acids. The ends lost 1 base at V and 2 bases at J; junction bases unmatched: 8. The germline V gene encodes CDR1 LGHDT and CDR2 YNNKEL (reference sequence). The CDR3: CASSQVVAGGSTDTQYF. The CDR3 coding sequence is TGTGCCAGCAGCCAAGTCGTGGCGGGGGGATCCACAGATACGCAGTATTTT.

The chain joins TRBV7-9 to TRBJ1-2; possibly TRBD1 for D (6 bases). The CDR3 sequence is 13 residues long. Germline V gene sequence: CDR1 SEHNR, CDR2 FQNEAQ (reference sequence). V was pared by 10 bases and J by 4 bases, with 16 bases between. The CDR3 loop is CATQGGPRYGYTF. As DNA, the CDR3 is TGTGCCACACAGGGCGGGCCCCGCTATGGCTACACCTTC.

The J gene is TRBJ2-5, the V gene TRBV3-1 (or the pseudogene TRBV3-2); the D gene is possibly TRBD2 (5 bases). The CDR3 runs 11 residues. The germline CDR1 and CDR2 sequences are LGHDT and YNNKEL (reference sequence). Trimming left V 3 bases short and J 9 bases short, with 8 bases between. This chain's CDR3 is CASSHHGAQYF. CDR3 DNA: TGTGCCAGCAGCCACCACGGGGCCCAGTACTTC.

The V gene is TRBV25-1, the J gene TRBJ1-2; possibly TRBD1 for D (5 bases). The length of the CDR3 is 14 residues. Trimming pared 5 bases from V and 4 bases from J, leaving 14 bases between. The V gene's germline CDR1 is MGHDK and CDR2 SYGVNS. CDR3 loop: CASSSGGALYGYTF. CDR3 in DNA: TGTGCCAGCAGTAGTGGTGGGGCCCTCTATGGCTACACCTTC.

This clone has only a few counts. The gene calls are TRBV3-1 (or the pseudogene TRBV3-2) and TRBJ1-2; 10 nucleotides align to TRBD1. This CDR3 is 15 amino acids long. CDR1 and CDR2 from the germline V gene are LGHDT and YNNKEL (reference sequence). Trimming at V came to 5 bases and at J to 4 bases, leaving 7 bases not matched to a gene. CDR3 loop: CASSERTGGTYGYTF. DNA of the CDR3: TGTGCCAGCAGCGAACGGACAGGGGGGACCTATGGCTACACCTTC.

The chain couples TRBV2 to TRBJ2-3, with TRBD2 as a possible D gene (5 bases). Trimming took 4 bases from V and 3 from J, leaving 11 bases between them. Germline assignment: CDR1 SNHLY and CDR2 FYNNEI. This CDR3 region has 14 residues. CDR3 DNA sequence: TGTGCCAGCAGTGTTAGAGGAGGAACAGATACGCAGTATTTT. Protein: CASSVRGGTDTQYF.

The V gene is TRBV19, the J gene TRBJ2-7; TRBD2 might be the D (5 bases). CDR1 and CDR2 from the germline V gene are LNHDA and SQIVND (reference sequence). CDR3 length: 13 amino acids. Trimming shortened V by 1 base and J by 3 bases, and 7 bases separated the two germline ends. The CDR3 DNA reads as TGTGCCAGTAGTATAGCTGAGGGCTACGAGCAGTACTTC. Its translation is CASSIAEGYEQYF.

The CDR3 DNA sequence: TGTGCCAGCAGTAACCCCTCGACAGGGGAAGAGACCCAGTACTTC. Amino acids: CASSNPSTGEETQYF. The chain is built from TRBV28 and TRBJ2-5; 8 nucleotides agree with TRBD1. Per the germline V gene, CDR1 is MDHEN and CDR2 is SYDVKM. The junction had 8 bases not matched to a gene; V was cut back by 5 bases and J by 3 bases. The CDR3 runs 15 residues.

The CDR3 DNA sequence: TGCGCCAGCAGCTCCGGGACAGGGGGTAGCTCCTATAATTCACCCCTCCACTTT. This encodes CASSSGTGGSSYNSPLHF. The V gene is TRBV5-1, the J gene TRBJ1-6; 11 bases align to TRBD1. Germline-derived CDR1 and CDR2 are SGHRS and YFSETQ. The CDR3 totals 18 residues. Trimming removed 3 bases from V and 0 bases from J; junction bases left unmatched: 5.

The gene calls are TRBV6-2 or TRBV6-3 and TRBJ2-3, with 9 nucleotides matching TRBD1. From germline, CDR1 is MNHEY and CDR2 SVGEGT. J was trimmed by 4 bases and V by 0 bases; bases with no gene match: 8. The CDR3 runs 17 residues. CDR3 bases: TGTGCCAGCAGTTACTCGATTGGACAGGGGTGGGCAGATACGCAGTATTTT. This translates into CASSYSIGQGWADTQYF.

This chain connects TRBV19 to TRBJ1-3, with D uncertain. Per germline, CDR1 LNHDA and CDR2 SQIVND (reference sequence). This CDR3 contains 15 residues. V lost 5 bases and J 0 bases, leaving 11 bases between the germline ends. CDR3 DNA sequence: TGTGCCAGTAGTCAATTCACAGCCTCTGGAAACACCATATATTTT. Amino acid sequence: CASSQFTASGNTIYF.

Here the CDR3 reads CASSIVAGSPLHF. In nucleotides, the CDR3 is TGTGCCAGTAGTATAGTGGCGGGTTCACCCCTCCACTTT. The V gene is TRBV19, the J gene TRBJ1-6; D is ambiguous. Germline CDR1 and CDR2: LNHDA and SQIVND (reference sequence). The length of the CDR3 is 13 residues. The ends were cut back, 1 base at V and 9 bases at J, with 7 bases in the middle.

V is TRBV6-5 and J is TRBJ1-2, with D perhaps matching TRBD1 (6 bases). V was shortened by 7 bases and J by 6 bases, with 21 bases between the two germline ends. The CDR3 has 15 amino acids. Germline V gene lookup returns CDR1 MNHEY and CDR2 SVGAGI. As DNA, the CDR3 is TGTGCCAGCACCACTTACGGGACAAAGGGAAATGGCTACACCTTC. Translating it yields CASTTYGTKGNGYTF.

The chain carries TRBV7-2 and TRBJ1-2, with a possible D match to TRBD1 (6 bases). The V and J ends lost 3 bases and 2 bases respectively, with 10 bases between them. This CDR3 region has 14 residues. The germline V gene encodes CDR1 SGHTA and CDR2 FQGNSA. CDR3 sequence reads: CASSLPGVNYGYTF. CDR3 bases: TGTGCCAGCAGCTTGCCAGGGGTAAACTATGGCTACACCTTC.

The chain carries TRBV5-1 and TRBJ2-5; 8 bases match TRBD1. Per the germline V gene, CDR1 is SGHRS and CDR2 is YFSETQ. Trimming at V came to 4 bases and at J to 5 bases, leaving 13 bases not matched to a gene. CDR3 size: 16 residues. The DNA of the CDR3 is TGCGCCAGCAGCCCCCGGGACAGGCTCCGGGGGGAGACCCAGTACTTC. Protein sequence: CASSPRDRLRGETQYF.

The rearrangement uses TRBV6-2 or TRBV6-3 and TRBJ1-2, with 10 bases that match TRBD1. The germline V gene encodes CDR1 MNHEY and CDR2 SVGEGT. The junction had 6 bases not matched to a gene; V was cut back by 5 bases and J by 3 bases. This CDR3 region has 15 residues. The CDR3 DNA sequence: TGTGCCAGCAGTCGCCGGACAGGGGGTGACTATGGCTACACCTTC. The encoded protein is CASSRRTGGDYGYTF.

The V call is TRBV28, the J call TRBJ1-2, with a tentative D call TRBD1 (6 bases). In germline, CDR1 is MDHEN, CDR2 SYDVKM. The CDR3 is 15 amino acids. The V gene lost 2 bases and the J gene lost 2 bases, with 12 bases spanning the gap. The CDR3 DNA reads as TGTGCCAGCAGTTTAGGGACACCGGGAAACTATGGCTACACCTTC. Translated: CASSLGTPGNYGYTF.

The V and J genes are TRBV7-9 and TRBJ2-7; 7 bases align to TRBD1. V shed 3 bases and J 2 bases; nucleotides not matched to a gene: 7. Germline V gene sequence: CDR1 SEHNR, CDR2 FQNEAQ (reference sequence). This CDR3 is 15 amino acids long. CDR3: CASSFLTGDPYEQYF. CDR3 DNA: TGTGCCAGCAGCTTCCTAACAGGGGACCCCTACGAGCAGTACTTC.

The rearrangement joins TRBV20-1 to TRBJ1-2; D remains ambiguous. The germline V gene encodes CDR1 DFQATT and CDR2 SNEGSKA (reference sequence). Trimming cost V 7 bases and J 5 bases, with 8 bases left between them. The length of the CDR3 is 10 residues. The CDR3 DNA follows: TGCAGTGTCCCCGAGTATGGCTACACCTTC. It translates to CSVPEYGYTF.

The gene calls are TRBV19 and TRBJ1-4, with D possibly being TRBD1 (5 bases). The CDR3 runs 14 residues. CDR1 and CDR2 (germline): LNHDA, SQIVND (reference sequence). Trimming pared 7 bases from V and 1 base from J, leaving 10 bases between. As DNA, the CDR3 is TGTGCCAGTACAGACGGGGGAACTAATGAAAAACTGTTTTTT. Translated: CASTDGGTNEKLFF.

The V call is TRBV18, the J call TRBJ1-2; D is possibly TRBD1 (6 bases). The germline V gene encodes CDR1 KGHSH and CDR2 LQKENI. This CDR3 region has 18 residues. V was shortened by 3 bases and J by 0 bases, with 20 bases between the two germline ends. The CDR3 nucleotides read TGTGCCAGCTCACCGGTCGGGTACCAGGACAGCTCTAACTATGGCTACACCTTC. Residues: CASSPVGYQDSSNYGYTF.

This chain joins TRBV30 and TRBJ2-1, with D maybe TRBD2 (5 bases). V lost 1 base and J lost 4, with 14 bases in between. The CDR3 is 15 residues long. Germline V CDR1 and CDR2: GTSNPN, SVGIG (reference sequence). CDR3 bases: TGTGCCTGGAGTGACGAAAGGACTGATTACAATGAGCAGTTCTTC. Translated: CAWSDERTDYNEQFF.

This clone was seen only once. The CDR3 loop is CASSEPRTGQESGELFF. CDR3 sequence (DNA): TGTGCCAGCAGTGAGCCACGGACAGGCCAGGAGTCCGGGGAGCTGTTTTTT. The rearrangement uses TRBV6-1 and TRBJ2-2; 7 bases fit TRBD1. Looked up from germline, CDR1 is MNHNS and CDR2 is SASEGT. This CDR3 has 17 amino acids. Trimming cost V 3 bases and J 6 bases; bases outside gene matches: 13.

The rearrangement joins TRBV2 to TRBJ1-1; 7 positions match TRBD1. The germline gives CDR1 SNHLY, CDR2 FYNNEI. With V trimmed by 5 bases and J by 1 base, 4 bases remained unmatched. This CDR3 is 14 amino acids long. The CDR3 here is CASSLTGRNTEAFF. The DNA of the CDR3 is TGTGCCAGCAGTTTGACAGGGCGGAACACTGAAGCTTTCTTT.

The genes are TRBV5-1 and TRBJ1-1, with D unresolved. The CDR3 spans 11 residues. In germline, CDR1 is SGHRS, CDR2 YFSETQ. Trimming pared 4 bases from V and 7 bases from J, leaving 8 bases between. CDR3 protein: CASSSPFEAFF. Written as DNA, the CDR3 is TGCGCCAGCAGCAGCCCGTTTGAAGCTTTCTTT.

The chain couples TRBV3-1 (or the pseudogene TRBV3-2) to TRBJ1-6, with D possibly TRBD1 on 5 matching bases. This CDR3 contains 19 residues. Germline loops: CDR1 LGHDT, CDR2 YNNKEL (reference sequence). Trimming pared 0 bases from V and 0 bases from J, leaving 15 bases between. CDR3 DNA: TGTGCCAGCAGCCAAGATCGTATCCGCAGGGACTCCTATAATTCACCCCTCCACTTT. It encodes CASSQDRIRRDSYNSPLHF.

V gene TRBV28 combines with J gene TRBJ1-2; 11 bases are shared with TRBD1. V shed 6 bases, J shed 4 bases, and the junction held 7 bases outside the gene matches. The CDR3 contains 15 residues. Looked up from germline, CDR1 is MDHEN and CDR2 is SYDVKM. This CDR3 reads CASSSGQGVFYGYTF. Written as DNA, the CDR3 is TGTGCCAGCAGCTCGGGACAGGGGGTATTCTATGGCTACACCTTC.

In this sample, this clone turned up once. The chain uses TRBV28 and TRBJ1-1, with D possibly matching TRBD1 (6 bases). The CDR3 runs 19 residues. With 7 bases removed from V and 2 bases from J, the gap between germline ends came to 29 bases. Germline V lookup: CDR1 MDHEN, CDR2 SYDVKM. The DNA of the CDR3 is TGTGCCAGCACCCAAGCGCGGGCCCTCACAGGGTTTTACAACACTGAAGCTTTCTTT. Protein sequence: CASTQARALTGFYNTEAFF.